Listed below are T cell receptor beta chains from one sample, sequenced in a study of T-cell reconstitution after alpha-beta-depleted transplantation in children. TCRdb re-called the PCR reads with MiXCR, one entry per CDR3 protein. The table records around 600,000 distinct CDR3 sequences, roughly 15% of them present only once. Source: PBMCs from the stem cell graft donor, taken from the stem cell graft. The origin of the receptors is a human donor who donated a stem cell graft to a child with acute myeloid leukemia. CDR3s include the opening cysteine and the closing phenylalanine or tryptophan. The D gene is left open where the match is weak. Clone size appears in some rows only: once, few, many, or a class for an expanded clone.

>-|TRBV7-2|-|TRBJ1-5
TGTGCCAGCAGCTTAACAGGACAGTCAGGAGAGCCCCAGCATTTT
CASSLTGQSGEPQHF
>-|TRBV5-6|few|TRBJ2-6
TGTGCCAGCAGCTTGGGGAACAGCCTAGTCTTTGCCCTTTCTGGGGCCAACGTCCTGACTTTC
CASSLGNSLVFALSGANVLTF
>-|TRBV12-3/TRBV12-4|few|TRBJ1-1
TGTGCCAGCAGCCTCCACGGGGGCGGCACTGAAGCTTTCTTT
CASSLHGGGTEAFF
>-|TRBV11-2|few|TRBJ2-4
TGTGCCAGCAGCTTAGGATCTGCGTTTGGCTTCGAACAGGGAATCCAAAACATTCAGTACTTC
CASSLGSAFGFEQGIQNIQYF
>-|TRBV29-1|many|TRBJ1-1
TGCAGCGTTGCCCGTTCCAGCGCATTGAACACTGAAGCTTTCTTT
CSVARSSALNTEAFF
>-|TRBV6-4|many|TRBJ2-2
TGTGCCAGCAGAGGAGGAGGGAACACCGGGGAGCTGTTTTTT
CASRGGGNTGELFF
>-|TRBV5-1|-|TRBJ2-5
TGCGCCAGCAGCTTATTGAGAGTCCAAGAGACCCAGTACTTC
CASSLLRVQETQYF
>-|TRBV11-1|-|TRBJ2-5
TGTGCCAGCAGCGGCAGGGTGGCACTTCGGAGTCATCGAGAGACCCAGTACTTC
CASSGRVALRSHRETQYF
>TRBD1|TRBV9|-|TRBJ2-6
TGTGCCAGCAGCACGGACAGGGTTCTTGACGGGGCCAACGTCCTGACTTTC
CASSTDRVLDGANVLTF
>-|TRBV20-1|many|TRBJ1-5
TGCAGTGCCAACTACAGGGAATATAGCAATCAGCCCCAGCATTTT
CSANYREYSNQPQHF
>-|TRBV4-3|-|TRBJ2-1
TGCGCCAGCAGCCAAGAGGGCAGCGCTCCCTACAATGAGCAGTTCTTC
CASSQEGSAPYNEQFF